These T cell receptor beta chains were read from a single sample in a study of somatic mutations in cytotoxic T cells in rheumatoid arthritis. Sequencing was performed with immunoSEQ multiplex PCR; in TCRdb, only in-frame clones are kept and a portion is missing. The table has 13,000 to 15,000 clones, around 80% seen once. The source material was CD8+ T cells sorted from blood. The receptors here all came from an adult with rheumatoid arthritis. Both conserved end residues are part of each CDR3. Fields, in order: V gene, J gene, D gene, clone size, CDR3 DNA, CDR3 protein. A D gene is named only where the DNA matches it firmly. For some rows the clone size is stated as once, few or many, or as a class when expanded; others skip it.

TRBV2	TRBJ2-7	TRBD1	-	TGTGCCAGCAGTGATTCCAGACAGGGCTACGAGCAGTACTTC	CASSDSRQGYEQYF
TRBV27	TRBJ1-2	-	once	TGTGCCAGCAGTCCATTCAGCCTATTCTATGGCTACACCTTC	CASSPFSLFYGYTF
TRBV27	TRBJ2-3	-	-	TGTGCCAGCAGTTTAGGGTCAGATACGCAGTATTTT	CASSLGSDTQYF
TRBV2	TRBJ2-1	-	-	TGTGCCAGCAGTGTTAACAATGAGCAGTTCTTC	CASSVNNEQFF
TRBV6-6	TRBJ2-3	-	-	TGTGCCAGCAGTCAAAGGGTGGATACAGATACGCAGTATTTT	CASSQRVDTDTQYF
TRBV28	TRBJ1-4	-	-	TGTGCCAGCAGTCCCCAAGTGGGGTCAACTAATGAAAAACTGTTTTTT	CASSPQVGSTNEKLFF
TRBV5-1	TRBJ2-3	TRBD2	-	TGCGCCAGCAGCTCGCCGGAACTAGCGGGGGTGTCTTTTAACACAGATACGCAGTATTTT	CASSSPELAGVSFNTDTQYF
TRBV15	TRBJ1-5	TRBD1	-	TGTGCCACCAGCAGGGGGACAGTTTATCAGCCCCAGCATTTT	CATSRGTVYQPQHF
TRBV7-3	TRBJ2-1	TRBD2	few	TGTGCCAGCAGCCCCCTGGGACTAGCGGGGAGCAATGAGCAGTTCTTC	CASSPLGLAGSNEQFF
TRBV5-1	TRBJ1-2	-	hyperexpanded	TGCGCCAGCAGCTTCTTAGGCTCCAACTATGGCTACACCTTC	CASSFLGSNYGYTF
TRBV2	TRBJ2-6	TRBD1	-	TGTGCCTTACCCTCCGGGACAGGGGTCTCTGGGGCCAACGTCCTGACTTTC	CALPSGTGVSGANVLTF
TRBV6-4	TRBJ2-1	-	once	TGTGCCAGCAGCTCCGTTAGGAACTATGAGCAGTTCTTC	CASSSVRNYEQFF
TRBV7-9	TRBJ2-1	-	few	TGTGCCAGCAGCTTAGGCCCGGAGCAGTTCTTC	CASSLGPEQFF
TRBV11-3	TRBJ1-5	-	-	TGTGCCAGCAGAGAAGAGCCCCAGCATTTT	CASREEPQHF
TRBV29-1	TRBJ1-5	-	-	TGCAGCGTTGGGGGGATGGGGCAGCCCCAGCATTTT	CSVGGMGQPQHF
TRBV4-1	TRBJ2-7	-	-	TGCGCCAGCAGCCTGAGAGAAACGACCTACGAGCAGTACTTC	CASSLRETTYEQYF
TRBV7-8	TRBJ2-7	-	-	TGTGCCAGCAGCTCCAGGACGGCACCCTACGAGCAGTACTTC	CASSSRTAPYEQYF
TRBV28	TRBJ1-2	-	-	TGTGCCAGCAGCTTCTCCTTGGGCATTTATGGCTACACCTTC	CASSFSLGIYGYTF
TRBV28	TRBJ2-7	-	once	TGTGCCAGCAGTTTGAGCCGAAGGGGCTGGAAGAGCTCCTACGAGCAGTACTTC	CASSLSRRGWKSSYEQYF
TRBV28	TRBJ1-5	-	-	TGTGCCAGCATAACAAGGGCCGCTACGAATCAGCCCCAGCATTTT	CASITRAATNQPQHF
TRBV10-2	TRBJ1-6	-	-	TGCGCCAGCGGAGCAGGGTTAAATTCACCCCTCCACTTT	CASGAGLNSPLHF
TRBV11-3	TRBJ2-1	TRBD1	-	TGTGCCAGCAGCTTAACGGCAGGGGGCTACGATGAGCAGTTCTTC	CASSLTAGGYDEQFF
TRBV14	TRBJ2-7	-	few	TGTGCCAGCAGCCCACCGGGACGGTCAAGCTCCTACGAGCAGTACTTC	CASSPPGRSSSYEQYF
TRBV30	TRBJ2-1	-	-	TGTGCCTGGAGTGTACTAGAGTCCGCTGAGCAGTTCTTC	CAWSVLESAEQFF
TRBV19	TRBJ1-1	-	medium-sized	TGTGCCAGTAGTATCAACGGGCTGAACACTGAAGCTTTCTTT	CASSINGLNTEAFF
TRBV9	TRBJ2-1	TRBD2	once	TGTGCCAGCAGCGCCTTATCCCAAACTAGCGGGGGCGGGAATGAGCAGTTCTTC	CASSALSQTSGGGNEQFF
TRBV29-1	TRBJ2-7	-	-	TGCAGCGTGCCAGGGGCCTACGAGCAGTACTTC	CSVPGAYEQYF
TRBV2	TRBJ2-1	-	-	TGTGCCAGCAGGCGTGGGGCTAGCTCCTACAATGAGCAGTTCTTC	CASRRGASSYNEQFF
TRBV6-1	TRBJ2-7	TRBD1	-	TGTGCCAGCAGGCACTTAGGGGGCCGCAGCGAGCAGTACTTC	CASRHLGGRSEQYF
TRBV27	TRBJ1-1	-	-	TGTGCCAGCAGTTTCGCGGGCCTTGCAACCCTGGGCACTGAAGCTTTCTTT	CASSFAGLATLGTEAFF
TRBV6-1	TRBJ2-1	-	-	TGTGCCAGCAGTGAAGAGGGAATCGGGTACAATGAGCAGTTCTTC	CASSEEGIGYNEQFF
TRBV10-3	TRBJ2-2	-	once	TGTGCCATCTGCCTGTTGGACACCGGGGAGCTGTTTTTT	CAICLLDTGELFF
TRBV9	TRBJ2-1	TRBD2	once	TGTGCCAGCAGCACCCGGACTAGCGGGGGATACAATGAGCAGTTCTTC	CASSTRTSGGYNEQFF
TRBV5-6	TRBJ1-1	-	-	TGTGCCAGCAGCTTGGAGACCGGGTCGAACACTGAAGCTTTCTTT	CASSLETGSNTEAFF
TRBV4-3	TRBJ1-3	-	-	-	CASSFGEGPFSGPIYF
TRBV7-8	TRBJ1-4	TRBD1	few	TGTGCCAGCAGCCTCGAAATCAGGGGGCAGATTGAAAAACTGTTTTTT	CASSLEIRGQIEKLFF
TRBV7-2	TRBJ2-3	TRBD2	once	TGTGCCAGCAGCTTAGGACCCTCTAGCGGGAGGGCAACAGATACGCAGTATTTT	CASSLGPSSGRATDTQYF
TRBV19	TRBJ1-4	TRBD1	-	TGTGCCAGTGCTCCGGACAGGATCTTCTCTACAACTAATGAAAAACTGTTTTTT	CASAPDRIFSTTNEKLFF
TRBV19	TRBJ1-1	-	few	TGTGCCAGTAGTATCGGTATGACTGAAGCTTTCTTT	CASSIGMTEAFF
TRBV2	TRBJ1-1	-	-	TGTGCCAGCAGTGATGGACAGAGCACTGAAGCTTTCTTT	CASSDGQSTEAFF
TRBV19	TRBJ2-7	-	-	TGTGCCAGTAGTATAGATCCTGACGCCTTCAGGGGCGAGCAGTACTTC	CASSIDPDAFRGEQYF
TRBV6-5	TRBJ1-3	-	-	TGTGCCAGCAGTTACTCTGCAGGGTCAGGAAACACCATATATTTT	CASSYSAGSGNTIYF
TRBV19	TRBJ2-1	TRBD2	-	TGTGCCAGTAGTATGGCTAGCGGTGAGCAGTTCTTC	CASSMASGEQFF
TRBV6-5	TRBJ1-1	-	-	TGTGCCAGCAGTTACAGGGGGAACACTGAAGCTTTCTTT	CASSYRGNTEAFF